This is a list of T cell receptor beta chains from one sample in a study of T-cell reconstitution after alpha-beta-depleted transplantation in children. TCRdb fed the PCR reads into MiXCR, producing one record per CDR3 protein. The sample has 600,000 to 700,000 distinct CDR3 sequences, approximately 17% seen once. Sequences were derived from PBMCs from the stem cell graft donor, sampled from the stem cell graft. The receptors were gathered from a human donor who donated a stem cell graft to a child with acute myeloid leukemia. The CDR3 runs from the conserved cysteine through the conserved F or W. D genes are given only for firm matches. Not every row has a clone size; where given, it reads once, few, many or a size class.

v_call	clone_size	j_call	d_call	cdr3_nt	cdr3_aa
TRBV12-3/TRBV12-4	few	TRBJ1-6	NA	TGTGCCAGCGCTGGGGTTAGGGGTGTTTCACCCCTCCACTTT	CASAGVRGVSPLHF
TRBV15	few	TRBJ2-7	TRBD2	TGTGCCACCAGCAGACTTAGCGGGGGGACCTACGAGCAGTACTTC	CATSRLSGGTYEQYF
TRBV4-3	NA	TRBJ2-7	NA	TGCGCCAGCAGCCAAGATCATCCTAGGACAGTCGAGCAGTACTTC	CASSQDHPRTVEQYF
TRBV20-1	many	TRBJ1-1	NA	TGCAGTGCTAGCTCAGGATTCATGAACACTGAAGCTTTCTTT	CSASSGFMNTEAFF
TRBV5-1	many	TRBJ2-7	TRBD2	TGCGCCAGCAGCTTGGGACTAGCGGGACACGAGCAGTACTTC	CASSLGLAGHEQYF
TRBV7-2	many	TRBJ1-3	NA	TGTGCCAGCAGCTTAGCGCCTTACGGCTCTGGAAACACCATATATTTT	CASSLAPYGSGNTIYF
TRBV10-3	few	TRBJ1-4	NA	TGTGCCATCAGCGCAGGGAACGACGAAAAACTGTTTTTT	CAISAGNDEKLFF
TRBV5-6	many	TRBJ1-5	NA	TGTGCCAGCAGCTCCCGTCGGGGGGCGGTCCCTTACAATCAGCCCCAGCATTTT	CASSSRRGAVPYNQPQHF
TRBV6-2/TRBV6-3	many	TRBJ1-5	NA	TGTGCCAGCAGTCCCAGAGATCAGCCCCAGCATTTT	CASSPRDQPQHF
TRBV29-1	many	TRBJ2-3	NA	TGCAGCGTTGAAGTTAGCACAGATACGCAGTATTTT	CSVEVSTDTQYF
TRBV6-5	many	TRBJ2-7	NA	TGTGCCAGCAGTTGGCGGGGCGTAGCAGTTTCGCAGTACTTC	CASSWRGVAVSQYF
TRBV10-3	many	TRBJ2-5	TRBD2	TGTGCCATCAGTCTTGGGACTAGCGGGGTCCAAGAGACCCAGTACTTC	CAISLGTSGVQETQYF
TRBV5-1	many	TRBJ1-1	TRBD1	TGCGCCAGCAGCCCGGGGACAGGGGGACGGACTGAAGCTTTCTTT	CASSPGTGGRTEAFF
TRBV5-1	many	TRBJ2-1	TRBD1	TGCGCCAGCAGCTCAGGGACAGAAATTGGGCAGTTCTTC	CASSSGTEIGQFF
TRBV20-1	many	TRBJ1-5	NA	TGCAGTGCTACGAGTACCAATCAGCCCCAGCATTTT	CSATSTNQPQHF
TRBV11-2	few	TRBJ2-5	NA	TGTGCCAGCAGCTTAGCCGCGGGGCGAGAGACCCAGTACTTC	CASSLAAGRETQYF
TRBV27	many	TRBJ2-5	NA	TGTGCCAGCAGTTTAGACTGGACGGCAAAAGAGACCCAGTACTTC	CASSLDWTAKETQYF
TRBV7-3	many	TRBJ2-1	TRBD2	TGTGCCAGCAGCTTGACTAGCGGGGACCACAATGAGCAGTTCTTC	CASSLTSGDHNEQFF
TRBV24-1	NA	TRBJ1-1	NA	TGTGCCACCAGTGAGACCGGGGGGGTAGGCGGTGAAGCTTTCTTT	CATSETGGVGGEAFF
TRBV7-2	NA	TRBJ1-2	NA	TGTGCCAGCAGCTTGTGGGGGGCCCTTGGCTACACCTTC	CASSLWGALGYTF
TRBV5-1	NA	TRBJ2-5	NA	TGCGCCAGCAGCTTGAGAGTGTCCCAAGAGACCCAGTACTTC	CASSLRVSQETQYF
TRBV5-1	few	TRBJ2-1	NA	TGCGCCAGCAGCTTTCAGGGACCAAGGAACAATGAGCAGTTCTTC	CASSFQGPRNNEQFF
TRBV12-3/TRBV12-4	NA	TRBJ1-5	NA	TGTGCCAGCAGCCCATCCTTCCGGGGCAATCAGCCCCAGCATTTT	CASSPSFRGNQPQHF
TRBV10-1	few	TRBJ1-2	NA	TGCGCCAGCAGTGAGGAAGTGGTTTCTAGGTACGCCTTC	CASSEEVVSRYAF
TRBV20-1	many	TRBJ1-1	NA	TGCAGTGCCCGAGAAATGGACACTGAAGCTTTCTTT	CSAREMDTEAFF
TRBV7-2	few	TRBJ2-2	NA	TGTGCCAGCAGCTTAGGCGGTAGCGGTTCTCCCGGGGAGCTGTTTTTT	CASSLGGSGSPGELFF
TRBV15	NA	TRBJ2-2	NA	TGTGCCACCGGCGGGACTTCGAACACCGGGGAGCTGTTTTTT	CATGGTSNTGELFF
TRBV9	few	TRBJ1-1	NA	TGTGCCAGCAGCCCTCCGGGGGGGAACACTGAAGCTTTCTTT	CASSPPGGNTEAFF
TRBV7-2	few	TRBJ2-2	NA	TGTGCCAGCAGTCCAATAGCGCCCGGGGAGCTGTTTTTT	CASSPIAPGELFF
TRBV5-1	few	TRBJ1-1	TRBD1	TGCGCCAGCAGCCCCACCCTGGACAGGGTAAAAACTGAAGCTTTCTTT	CASSPTLDRVKTEAFF
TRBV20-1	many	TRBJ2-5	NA	TGCAGTGCTAGAGCCCTCGGCCAAGAGACCCAGTACTTC	CSARALGQETQYF
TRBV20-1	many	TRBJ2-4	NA	TGCAGTGCTAGATTGGGGGCCCGGGCGTACTTC	CSARLGARAYF
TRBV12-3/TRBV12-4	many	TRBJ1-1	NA	TGTGCCAGCAGCTCGCTCATCGCAGGAGCTTTCTTT	CASSSLIAGAFF
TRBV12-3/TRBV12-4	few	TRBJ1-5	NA	TGTGCCAGCAGTGCCCAACAGGATTCCGATCAGCCCCAGCATTTT	CASSAQQDSDQPQHF
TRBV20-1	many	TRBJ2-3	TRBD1	TGCACCATACGGGGACAGTCTGGCACAGATACGCAGTATTTT	CTIRGQSGTDTQYF
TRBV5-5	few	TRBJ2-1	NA	TGTGCCAGCAGCCCCCCCCTCTTGGAAAATGAGCAGTTCTTC	CASSPPLLENEQFF
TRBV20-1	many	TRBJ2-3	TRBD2	TGCAGTGCTAGAAGTGCTAGCGGGGGGGCAGGAGATACGCAGTATTTT	CSARSASGGAGDTQYF
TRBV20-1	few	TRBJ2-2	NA	TGCAGTGCTAGAGATCCCGCCATTGCTCTTGGGAACACCGGGGAGCTGTTTTTT	CSARDPAIALGNTGELFF